This is a list of T cell receptor beta chains from one sample in a study of regulatory T cells in long-lasting Graves disease. One entry per CDR3 protein results from TCRdb running MiXCR on the multiplex PCR reads. Among around 450,000 distinct CDR3 sequences listed, around 15% were seen once. The same data also went into a second study, on T cells in Graves' hyperthyroidism and ophthalmopathy.

Sequencing was performed on peripheral blood mononuclear cells (PBMCs), taken at new diagnosis, from a patient treated with antithyroid drugs. The receptor set was obtained from a middle-aged man with Graves disease. CDR3s include the opening cysteine and the closing phenylalanine or tryptophan. The D gene is left open where the match is weak. Rows give clone size only sometimes, using once, few, many, or a class for an expanded clone.

few	14	TRBJ2-1	TRBV29-1	TRBD2	CSAKGRASYNEQFF	TGCAGCGCTAAAGGGAGGGCCTCCTACAATGAGCAGTTCTTC
few	18	TRBJ1-6	TRBV5-1	TRBD1	CASSLGQELGSYNSPLHF	TGCGCCAGCTCCTTAGGACAGGAATTGGGCTCCTATAATTCACCCCTCCACTTT
once	16	TRBJ2-3	TRBV7-9	-	CASSLATDFSTDTQYF	TGTGCCAGCAGCTTAGCGACAGATTTTAGCACAGATACGCAGTATTTT
many	12	TRBJ2-2	TRBV27	-	CASSFVYGELFF	TGTGCCAGCAGTTTTGTATACGGGGAGCTGTTTTTT
-	14	TRBJ2-7	TRBV19	-	CASRPGLDSYEQYF	TGTGCCAGTAGGCCGGGACTGGACTCCTACGAGCAGTACTTC
many	12	TRBJ1-2	TRBV2	TRBD1	CADKTGSGGYTF	TGTGCCGACAAGACAGGGTCAGGAGGCTACACCTTC
many	13	TRBJ2-7	TRBV6-1	-	CATRERGPYEQYF	TGTGCCACCCGGGAGAGGGGGCCCTACGAGCAGTACTTC
-	15	TRBJ1-3	TRBV6-1	-	CASRLTSTRGNTIYF	TGTGCCAGCAGGCTGACTTCCACAAGAGGAAACACCATATATTTT
many	17	TRBJ2-1	TRBV12-3/TRBV12-4	TRBD2	CASSLRGGRGSYNEQFF	TGTGCCAGCAGTTTGCGGGGGGGGAGAGGATCCTACAATGAGCAGTTCTTC
many	14	TRBJ1-1	TRBV29-1	-	CSVGDGTLNTEAFF	TGCAGCGTTGGGGACGGAACCCTTAACACTGAAGCTTTCTTT
once	13	TRBJ2-1	TRBV20-1	-	CSARGPRVDEQFF	TGCAGTGCTAGGGGCCCCAGGGTCGATGAGCAGTTCTTC
-	15	TRBJ2-3	TRBV11-3	TRBD2	CASSWNAGGADTQYF	TGTGCCAGCAGCTGGAATGCGGGGGGCGCAGATACGCAGTATTTT
many	17	TRBJ1-5	TRBV20-1	-	CSARDGGMAGDNQPQHF	TGCAGTGCTAGAGATGGGGGGATGGCAGGGGACAATCAGCCCCAGCATTTT
many	16	TRBJ2-2	TRBV9	-	CASSVGGLPINGELFF	TGTGCCAGCAGCGTAGGTGGACTACCTATTAACGGGGAGCTGTTTTTT
-	12	TRBJ2-5	TRBV29-1	-	CSVEPGRETQYF	TGCAGCGTTGAGCCAGGGCGGGAGACCCAGTACTTC
-	15	TRBJ2-2	TRBV11-2	-	CASSLSTGSTGELFF	TGTGCCAGCAGCCTTTCAACAGGGAGCACCGGGGAGCTGTTTTTT
few	16	TRBJ2-2	TRBV7-2	TRBD1	CASSLTGGWNTGKLFF	TGTGCCAGCAGCTTAACAGGGGGATGGAACACCGGGAAGCTGTTTTTT
many	10	TRBJ2-7	TRBV20-1	-	CSAFPYEQYF	TGCAGTGCTTTCCCCTACGAGCAGTACTTC
few	14	TRBJ2-7	TRBV7-2	-	CASSSHLIIGEQYF	TGTGCCAGCAGCTCCCACCTTATAATAGGCGAGCAGTACTTC
many	16	TRBJ2-5	TRBV12-3/TRBV12-4	TRBD2	CASSGGDGTAAETQYF	TGTGCCAGCAGTGGGGGGGATGGGACGGCGGCAGAGACCCAGTACTTC
few	17	TRBJ2-2	TRBV7-9	-	CASSPSDWGADTGELFF	TGTGCCAGCAGCCCCTCCGATTGGGGGGCAGACACCGGGGAGCTGTTTTTT
few	14	TRBJ2-2	TRBV24-1	TRBD2	CATSIAGNTGELFF	TGTGCCACCAGTATAGCGGGTAACACCGGGGAGCTGTTTTTT
few	17	TRBJ1-1	TRBV6-1	-	CASTQRRTVERGTEAFF	TGTGCCAGCACTCAACGGAGAACTGTCGAAAGGGGGACTGAAGCTTTCTTT
many	14	TRBJ1-2	TRBV20-1	-	CSASGTQGDYGYTF	TGCAGTGCTAGCGGGACTCAAGGTGACTATGGCTACACCTTC
many	15	TRBJ2-1	TRBV20-1	TRBD2	CSARDLLAGFNEQFF	TGCAGTGCTAGAGATTTACTAGCGGGTTTCAATGAGCAGTTCTTC
-	17	TRBJ2-2	TRBV6-2/TRBV6-3	TRBD1	CASSKRTGTGDDRELFF	TGTGCCAGCAGTAAAAGGACCGGGACAGGAGACGATCGGGAGCTGTTTTTT
-	15	TRBJ2-1	TRBV12-3/TRBV12-4	-	CASSPGSSLQNEQFF	TGTGCCAGCAGCCCGGGGAGTTCCCTACAGAATGAGCAGTTCTTC